This entry lists 25 T cell receptor beta chains sequenced from one sample in a study of neurological immune-mediated disorders. A single record per CDR3 protein comes from TCRdb applying MiXCR to the 5' RACE reads. The sample contains about 59,000 distinct CDR3 sequences, under 4.5% of which appear only once. Sequenced material: PBMCs. All receptors come from a woman aged 25 to 39 with multiple sclerosis.

This chain joins TRBV27 and TRBJ2-1; D not resolved. The length of the CDR3 is 15 residues. The V gene lost 2 bases and the J gene lost 4 bases, with 12 bases spanning the gap. CDR1 and CDR2 from the germline V gene are MNHEY and SMNVEV (reference sequence). The CDR3 loop is CASSLLPARYNEQFF. Written as DNA, the CDR3 is TGTGCCAGCAGTTTACTCCCTGCGCGGTACAATGAGCAGTTCTTC.

This clonotype was found many times. The J gene is TRBJ2-1, the V gene TRBV20-1, with 10 bases matching TRBD2. Germline CDR1 DFQATT, CDR2 SNEGSKA (reference sequence). The CDR3 extends over 15 amino acids. J was trimmed by 7 bases and V by 0 bases; bases with no gene match: 6. The CDR3 loop is CSARDSTSGINEQFF. CDR3 bases: TGCAGTGCTAGAGATAGCACTAGCGGGATAAATGAGCAGTTCTTC.

This clonotype showed up many times. The chain uses TRBV5-4 and TRBJ2-1, with D perhaps given as TRBD1 or TRBD2 (6 bases each). V dropped 0 bases and J dropped 7 bases, with 20 bases sitting between them. The CDR3 is 17 residues long. CDR1 and CDR2 (germline): SGHNT, YYREEE (reference sequence). The CDR3 DNA reads as TGTGCCAGCAGCTTGGGGGGACATGGAGGCGGGACGAATGAGCAGTTCTTC. It yields the protein CASSLGGHGGGTNEQFF.

This clonotype was counted ten times or more. The junction departs from the called germline gene at one end, perhaps through a read error. The chain links TRBV20-1 to TRBJ1-5; 7 nucleotides agree with TRBD1. Germline V CDR1 and CDR2: DFQATT, SNEGSKA (reference sequence). The CDR3 consists of 11 residues. CDR3 residues: CSAQGDQPQNF. The CDR3, as DNA: TGCAGTGCGCAGGGGGATCAGCCCCAGAATTTT.

This clonotype was detected many times. V is TRBV27 and J is TRBJ1-1, with D perhaps matching TRBD1 (6 bases). The V and J ends lost 5 bases and 7 bases respectively, with 14 bases between them. CDR3 length: 13 residues. The germline V gene has CDR1 MNHEY and CDR2 SMNVEV (reference sequence). The CDR3 sequence: CASSTQGQSEAFF. The CDR3 bases are TGTGCCAGCAGTACCCAGGGGCAGAGTGAAGCTTTCTTT.

The chain links TRBV11-3 to TRBJ2-2, with 7 bases fitting TRBD1. The J segment lost 9 bases and the V segment lost 5 bases, leaving 6 bases of the junction unmatched. In germline, CDR1 is SGHNT, CDR2 YENEEA. The CDR3 is made up of 13 amino acids. CDR3 loop: CASSTTGSRELFF. Written as DNA, the CDR3 is TGTGCCAGCAGCACGACAGGGTCACGGGAGCTGTTTTTT.

The genes are TRBV20-1 and TRBJ2-1, with TRBD1 identical over 8 bases. Germline CDR1 is DFQATT and CDR2 is SNEGSKA (reference sequence). With 3 bases clipped from V and 9 bases from J, the junction kept 13 bases outside the gene matches. CDR3 length equals 15 residues. The CDR3 here is CSASRSGGSAREQFF. CDR3 nucleotides: TGCAGTGCTAGCCGATCAGGGGGCAGCGCACGTGAGCAGTTCTTC.

This clonotype appeared many times. The V gene is TRBV20-1, the J gene TRBJ2-5; TRBD2 aligns across 11 bases. Per germline, CDR1 DFQATT and CDR2 SNEGSKA (reference sequence). This CDR3 spans 15 amino acids. V was pared by 4 bases and J by 5 bases, with 9 bases of the junction left unmatched. The CDR3 sequence: CSATPVAGGVETQYF. CDR3 sequence (DNA): TGCAGTGCTACCCCAGTAGCGGGAGGGGTTGAGACCCAGTACTTC.

This clonotype was counted a few times. The genes are TRBV7-2 and TRBJ1-5, with no clear D. The germline V gene has CDR1 SGHTA and CDR2 FQGNSA. Trimming removed 5 bases from V and 6 bases from J, with 14 bases in between. The CDR3 length is 14 residues. DNA for the CDR3: TGTGCCAGCAGCGGGCGGCACAGAAGTCAGCCCCAGCATTTT. Translation: CASSGRHRSQPQHF.

This clonotype has a handful of counts. V and J are TRBV27 and TRBJ1-2; TRBD1 aligns across 7 bases. Germline trimming cut 2 bases from V and 7 bases from J; bases unmatched to any gene: 7. This CDR3 has 14 amino acids. Germline CDR1 is MNHEY and CDR2 is SMNVEV (reference sequence). CDR3 nucleotide sequence: TGTGCCAGCAGTTTAATGGGAGGGGGCGGTGGCTACACCTTC. Translating it yields CASSLMGGGGGYTF.

This clonotype was counted only a few times. A much larger clone lies one base from this, so it may be a read error. The CDR3 does not close with the conserved phenylalanine or tryptophan, likely indicating a read error. V and J are TRBV5-1 and TRBJ1-2; no reliable D call. Trimming cost V 3 bases and J 4 bases, with 10 bases left between them. The V gene's germline CDR1 is SGHRS and CDR2 YFSETQ. The CDR3 spans 13 residues. CDR3 DNA: TGCGCCAGCAGCTCCTCTTCCCTCTATGGCTACACCTGC. The encoded protein is CASSSSSLYGYTC.

The chain recombines TRBV20-1 with TRBJ2-7, with 7 bases matching TRBD1. From germline, CDR1 is DFQATT and CDR2 SNEGSKA (reference sequence). The CDR3 contains 14 residues. V shed 6 bases, J shed 2 bases, and the junction held 10 bases outside the gene matches. Written as DNA, the CDR3 is TGCAGTGCCCTGTCGACAGGGTTGACCTACGAGCAGTACTTC. This gives the protein CSALSTGLTYEQYF.

This clonotype occurred many times. J is TRBJ2-7 and V is TRBV10-3, with TRBD2 matching over 8 bases. Germline V CDR1 and CDR2: ENHRY, SYGVKD. J was trimmed by 6 bases and V by 3 bases; bases with no gene match: 7. This CDR3 is 14 amino acids long. CDR3: CAISEGLAASEQYF. The CDR3 DNA reads as TGTGCCATCAGTGAAGGACTAGCAGCATCCGAGCAGTACTTC.

This clonotype was counted ten times or more. The chain carries TRBV5-1 and TRBJ1-1, with D hard to call. This CDR3 is built from 14 residues. With 0 bases removed from V and 0 bases from J, the gap between germline ends came to 6 bases. Looked up from germline, CDR1 is SGHRS and CDR2 is YFSETQ. In DNA form, the CDR3 reads TGCGCCAGCAGCTTGGTAGGGTTGAACACTGAAGCTTTCTTT. This gives the protein CASSLVGLNTEAFF.

In this sample, this clonotype turned up many times. This chain joins TRBV5-1 and TRBJ2-3; tentatively, D is TRBD2 (6 bases). CDR3 size: 15 residues. Germline V gives CDR1 SGHRS, CDR2 YFSETQ. V lost 1 base and J lost 3, with 12 bases in between. The CDR3 coding sequence is TGCGCCAGCAGCTTGATCGGCGGGGAGACAGATACGCAGTATTTT. Translated: CASSLIGGETDTQYF.

This clonotype has ten or more counts. This sequence joins TRBV7-9 and TRBJ2-7; D is tentatively TRBD1 or TRBD2 (7 bases each). The CDR3 contains 13 residues. From germline, CDR1 is SEHNR and CDR2 FQNEAQ (reference sequence). Deletions cut 4 bases from V and 12 bases from J, with 19 bases between. The CDR3 DNA reads TGTGCCAGCAGCTCTCTTAATAGGGAGGGGGCGTACTTC. Its protein product is CASSSLNREGAYF.

This clonotype was counted ten times or more. V gene TRBV9 combines with J gene TRBJ1-2; D possibly corresponds to TRBD1 (6 bases). This CDR3 spans 15 amino acids. Germline V gene data show CDR1 as SGDLS and CDR2 as YYNGEE. Trimming left V 4 bases short and J 0 bases short, with 13 bases between. In nucleotides, the CDR3 is TGTGCCAGCAGCCTAGGACAGTTAGCTAACTATGGCTACACCTTC. Its protein product is CASSLGQLANYGYTF.

Ten or more counts support this clonotype. V and J are TRBV11-2 and TRBJ2-5, with 7 nucleotides matching TRBD2. CDR3 length: 14 amino acids. The V and J ends lost 4 bases and 6 bases, in that order; junction bases with no gene match: 8. The V gene's germline CDR1 is SGHAT and CDR2 FQNNGV. CDR3 protein: CASSSLRGLKTQYF. DNA for the CDR3: TGTGCCAGCAGCTCCTTGCGGGGGTTGAAGACCCAGTACTTC.

This clonotype was recorded at least ten times. The rearrangement joins TRBV20-1 to TRBJ2-3, with TRBD2 identical over 9 bases. V lost 3 bases to trimming and J lost 4 bases; unmatched junction nucleotides: 2. Germline V gene lookup returns CDR1 DFQATT and CDR2 SNEGSKA (reference sequence). This CDR3 is built from 13 residues. Here the CDR3 DNA reads TGCAGTGCTAGTAGCGGGAGTCCAGATACGCAGTATTTT. Amino acid sequence: CSASSGSPDTQYF.

This clonotype appeared many times. Mismatch with germline at one junction end may stem from a read error. The V call is TRBV3-1, the J call TRBJ1-3; no firm D call. CDR1 and CDR2 from the germline V gene are LGHDT and YNNKEL (reference sequence). This CDR3 has 16 amino acids. The CDR3: CASSQDLPKSGKTIYF. CDR3 coding DNA: TGTGCCAGCAGCCAAGATCTCCCCAAATCTGGAAAAACCATATATTTT.

This clonotype was detected ten times or more. J is TRBJ2-3 and V is TRBV7-2, with a weak D call TRBD1 (5 bases). V shed 2 bases and J shed 3 bases, with 12 bases lying between them. The CDR3 contains 15 residues. Germline assignment: CDR1 SGHTA and CDR2 FQGNSA. The CDR3 sequence: CASSLRGLKTDTQYF. The CDR3 bases are TGTGCCAGCAGCTTAAGGGGCCTCAAGACAGATACGCAGTATTTT.

This clonotype was observed a few times. This may stem from a read error, because a much larger clone lies one nucleotide away. The chain employs TRBV7-2 and TRBJ2-1; D remains ambiguous. Trimming stripped 3 bases from V and 9 bases from J, with 12 bases between. Germline values: CDR1 SGHTA, CDR2 FQGNSA. This CDR3 has 13 amino acids. CDR3 DNA: TGTGCCAGCAGCTTGGAAACCACGGCTGAGCAGTTCTTC. Translating it yields CASSLETTAEQFF.

This clonotype has ten or more counts. The chain has TRBV6-5 and TRBJ1-1; a weak D match, TRBD1 (5 bases). Between the trimmed V and J ends, which lost 6 bases and 4 bases, there was a span of 12 bases. The length of the CDR3 is 13 residues. Germline-derived CDR1 and CDR2 are MNHEY and SVGAGI. The CDR3 is CASRGGMGTEAFF. The CDR3 bases are TGTGCCAGCAGGGGGGGAATGGGCACTGAAGCTTTCTTT.

This clonotype was seen ten or more times. The DNA of the CDR3 is TGTGCCAGCAGCCCCGCGGGGACAGGTATAGATACGCAGTATTTT. Residues: CASSPAGTGIDTQYF. The chain uses TRBV12-3 or TRBV12-4 and TRBJ2-3; 8 nucleotides align to TRBD1. CDR3 length: 15 residues. V dropped 6 bases and J dropped 5; count of bases not matched to a gene: 10.

This clonotype was counted at least ten times. V usage is TRBV5-1 and J usage is TRBJ1-4; D perhaps matches TRBD1 (5 bases). Germline lookup yields CDR1 SGHRS and CDR2 YFSETQ. CDR3 length: 14 amino acids. V shed 3 bases and J shed 7 bases, with 13 bases lying between them. The CDR3 nucleotides read TGCGCCAGCAGCTCCCCGGGGGACGCTGAAAAACTGTTTTTT. Amino acids: CASSSPGDAEKLFF.